This T cell receptor beta chain is from a study of STAT5B mutations in CD4+ large granular lymphocyte leukemia. Details on this clone: As yet, its antigen is unknown.

Controls came from buffy coats of healthy blood donors. With 2 bases clipped from V and 0 bases from J, the junction kept 5 bases outside the gene matches. Germline-derived CDR1 and CDR2 are MRHNA and SNTAGT. CDR3 length: 16 amino acids. Study outcomes and limitations: Without putative leukemic clones, patient CD4-sorted repertoires remained more clonal than healthy CD4+ repertoires. Main leukemic clonotypes were patient-specific, but 20% to 25% appeared at low frequency elsewhere. Data were not HLA-matched across samples.

Generated by immunoSEQ multiplex PCR, the TCRdb table keeps only in-frame clones and is missing some. Here the sample spans approximately 39,000 clones, 65% to 90% being singletons. The chain uses TRBV6-4 and TRBJ2-3, with 7 bases lining up with TRBD2. Input material: CD4+ T cells from blood buffy coats. This TCR derives from a human donor in good health. The CDR3 DNA reads TGTGCCAGCAGTGACGGGCGCGGGGGTAGCACAGATACGCAGTATTTT. Residues: CASSDGRGGSTDTQYF.